This TCR beta chain was recorded in a study of T cell repertoires in cytomegalovirus infection. This clonotype was observed at least ten times. TCRdb processed the reads anew with MiXCR; each CDR3 protein has one entry. The sample shows 250,000 or so distinct CDR3 sequences, 17% of them seen only once. Trimming stripped 6 bases from V and 5 bases from J, with 19 bases between. Germline V gene lookup returns CDR1 SGHTA and CDR2 FQGNSA. The CDR3 covers 15 residues. Source material: CD8+ T cells from PBMCs. The chain is built from TRBV7-2 and TRBJ2-5, with D maybe TRBD1 (7 bases). The clonotype originates from a human donor in good health (CMV status not recorded). Some clones in this sample may be carry-over from other donors' samples. The DNA of the CDR3 is TGTGCCAGCAGACCCGGTCAGGGGGGCCTGGAGACCCAGTACTTC. Translation: CASRPGQGGLETQYF.